This T cell receptor (beta chain) derives from a study of T cells after yellow fever vaccination (dated by TCRdb to between 2019 and 2020). Turning to the overall study: The SMART-Seq v4 Ultra Low Input RNA kit was used to prepare libraries from fractions with low cell numbers. Bulk TCR alpha and beta repertoires were sequenced longitudinally to track T-cell clones before and after primary and booster YFV17D yellow fever vaccination. The cohort comprised two healthy male donors, one aged 18 to 30 and one aged 30 to 40 years. Blood was drawn at multiple timepoints before and after primary and secondary immunization, with bulk PBMC replicates and cell subsets isolated. Overall results and qualifications from the work: Only a couple of donors were included in the study, so the extent to which the findings can be generalized is limited. After the booster, most clones that had expanded after primary vaccination were detected again (around 95% of CD4 and over 75% of CD8), suggesting broad maintenance of memory. Because abundant contaminating clonotypes from the bulk population could be contained in FACS-sorted repertoires, computational filtering was required. A small fraction of clonotypes showed up in both the CD4 and CD8 compartments, probably as a result of convergent recombination. Compared with the primary T-cell response, the secondary T-cell response was weaker but faster, peaking on day 5 rather than day 15.

CDR1 and CDR2 are read off the germline V gene (reference sequence) as DFQATT and SNEGSKA. The CDR3 has 16 amino acids, counting the end cysteine and phenylalanine. The sequence is cut down to CDR3 DNA, 48 bases in frame from base 1. Germline trimming: 3 bases from V, 4 bases from J; junction bases outside gene matches: 10. Note on this clonotype: Its antigen specificity is not known. No qualities accompany the bases; no much larger clone lies one base away.

TCRdb names Illumina NovaSeq 6000 as the instrument used. TCR cDNA was made using 5'RACE template switching, a step that added a universal primer site and unique molecular identifiers. Priming for cDNA synthesis came from both the TCR alpha and TCR beta constant segments. Two PCR steps were used to amplify libraries, with sample barcodes and sequencing adapters being added in the second step. Sequencing of libraries was performed on Illumina HiSeq 2500 (2x100 bp) or NovaSeq (2x150 bp). For the original study's pipeline: MIGEC handled demultiplexing of reads and collapsing into UMI consensus sequences, while MiXCR performed V(D)J alignment. Vaccine-responding clonotypes were identified with edgeR using replicate PBMC samples, with FDR below 0.01 and a log2 fold change above 5 up to day 15 being required. Each bulk clonotype was labeled CD4 or CD8 based on which sequenced repertoire, CD4 or CD8, contained the clonotype at higher abundance. The public reads were reprocessed in TCRdb via fastp at Q25 and MiXCR, keeping in-frame beta chains. Rows merge per CDR3 protein into single entries with the most common DNA and genes. The V and J calls shown here were made by TCRdb, not taken from the authors' results. Present in this sample are 250,000 to 400,000 distinct CDR3 sequences, 4% to 5.5% of which were seen just once. The top ten clonotypes cover roughly a fifth of the sample.

Per the publication, the treatment or condition label means: live attenuated yellow fever vaccine strain. At each blood-draw timepoint, two biological replicates of bulk PBMCs were obtained. A standard Ficoll-Paque protocol was used to isolate PBMCs from peripheral blood. RNA was extracted with TriZol from bulk PBMCs, CD4 and CD8 fractions, and dextramer-positive and dextramer-negative fractions. The source material was PBMCs, sampled 15 days after the yellow fever booster vaccination. The receptor was derived from a man between 18 and 35 years old who received the YFV17D yellow fever vaccine. The chain is assembled from TRBV20-1 and TRBJ2-2; 8 middle bases align to TRBD2. The CDR3 corresponds to CSARSPRGGGTGELFF. The sequenced DNA: TGCAGTGCTAGGTCCCCACGGGGGGGAGGCACCGGGGAGCTGTTTTTT.